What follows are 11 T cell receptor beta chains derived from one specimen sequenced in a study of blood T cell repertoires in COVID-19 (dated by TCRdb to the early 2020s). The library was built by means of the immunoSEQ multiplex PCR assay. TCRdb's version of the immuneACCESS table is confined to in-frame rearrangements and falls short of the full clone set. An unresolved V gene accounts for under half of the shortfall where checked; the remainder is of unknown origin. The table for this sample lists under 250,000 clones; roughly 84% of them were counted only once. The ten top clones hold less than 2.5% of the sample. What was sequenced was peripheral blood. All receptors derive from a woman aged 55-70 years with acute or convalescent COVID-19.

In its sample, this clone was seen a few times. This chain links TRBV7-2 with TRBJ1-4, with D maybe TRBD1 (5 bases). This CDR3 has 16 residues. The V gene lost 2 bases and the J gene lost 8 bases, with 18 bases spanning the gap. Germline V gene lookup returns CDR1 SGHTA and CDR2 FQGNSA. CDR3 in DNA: TGTGCCAGCAGCTTATCGGGGGGAAGGGTAGGGGAAAAACTGTTTTTT. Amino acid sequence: CASSLSGGRVGEKLFF. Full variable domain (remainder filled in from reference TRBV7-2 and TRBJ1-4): GAGVSQSPSNKVTEKGKDVELRCDPISGHTALYWYRQSLGQGLEFLIYFQGNSAPDKSGLPSDRFSAERTGGSVSTLTIQRTQQEDSAVYLCASSLSGGRVGEKLFFGSGTQLSVL.

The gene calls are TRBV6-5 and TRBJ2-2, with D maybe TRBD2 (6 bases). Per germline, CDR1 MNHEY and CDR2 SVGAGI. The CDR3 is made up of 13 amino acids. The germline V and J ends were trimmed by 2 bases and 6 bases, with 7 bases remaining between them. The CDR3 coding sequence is TGTGCCAGCAGTTACGGCGGGGCCGGGGAGCTGTTTTTT. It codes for CASSYGGAGELFF.

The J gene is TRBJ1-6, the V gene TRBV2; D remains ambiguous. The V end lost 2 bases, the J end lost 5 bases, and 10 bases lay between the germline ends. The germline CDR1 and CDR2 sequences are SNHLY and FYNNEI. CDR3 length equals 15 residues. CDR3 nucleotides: TGTGCCAGCAGTGAATTAGCCGGAGATAATTCACCCCTCCACTTT. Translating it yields CASSELAGDNSPLHF. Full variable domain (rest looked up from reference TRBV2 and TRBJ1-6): EPEVTQTPSHQVTQMGQEVILRCVPISNHLYFYWYRQILGQKVEFLVSFYNNEISEKSEIFDDQFSVERPDGSNFTLKIRSTKLEDSAMYFCASSELAGDNSPLHFGNGTRLTVT.

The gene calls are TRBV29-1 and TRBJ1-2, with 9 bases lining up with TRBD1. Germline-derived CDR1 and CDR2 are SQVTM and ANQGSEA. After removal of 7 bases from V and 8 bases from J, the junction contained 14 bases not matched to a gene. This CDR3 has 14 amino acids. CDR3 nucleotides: TGCAGCGCCGTACCCACAGGGGGCGAGTGGGGCTACACCTTC. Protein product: CSAVPTGGEWGYTF.

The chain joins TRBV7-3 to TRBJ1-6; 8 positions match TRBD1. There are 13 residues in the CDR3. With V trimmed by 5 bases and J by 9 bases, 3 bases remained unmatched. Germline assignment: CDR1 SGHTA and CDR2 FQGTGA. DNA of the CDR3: TGTGCCAGCAGCCGAACAGGGGGTTCACCCCTCCACTTT. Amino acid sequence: CASSRTGGSPLHF.

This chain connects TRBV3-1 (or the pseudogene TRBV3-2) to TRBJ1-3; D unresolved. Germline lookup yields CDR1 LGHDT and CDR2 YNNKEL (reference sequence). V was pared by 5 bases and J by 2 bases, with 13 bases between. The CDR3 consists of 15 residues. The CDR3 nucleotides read TGTGCCAGCAGCGCGGGATCGGGTACTGGAAACACCATATATTTT. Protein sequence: CASSAGSGTGNTIYF.

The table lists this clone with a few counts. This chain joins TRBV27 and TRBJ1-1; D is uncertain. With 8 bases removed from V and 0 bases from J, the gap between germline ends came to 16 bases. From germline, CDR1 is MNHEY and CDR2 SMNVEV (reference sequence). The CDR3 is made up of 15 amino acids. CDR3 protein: CASFLRPGMNTEAFF. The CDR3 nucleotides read TGTGCCAGCTTTCTGAGGCCCGGTATGAACACTGAAGCTTTCTTT.

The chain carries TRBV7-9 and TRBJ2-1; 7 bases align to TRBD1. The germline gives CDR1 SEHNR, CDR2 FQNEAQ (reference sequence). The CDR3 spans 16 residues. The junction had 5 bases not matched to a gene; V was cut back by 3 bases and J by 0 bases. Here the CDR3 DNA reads TGTGCCAGCAGCTTGGGGGACAGAAGCTCCTACAATGAGCAGTTCTTC. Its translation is CASSLGDRSSYNEQFF.

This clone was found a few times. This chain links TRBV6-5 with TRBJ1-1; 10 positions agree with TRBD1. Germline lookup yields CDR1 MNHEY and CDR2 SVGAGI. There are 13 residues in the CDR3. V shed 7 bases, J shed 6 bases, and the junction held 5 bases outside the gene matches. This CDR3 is CASKGQGRAEAFF. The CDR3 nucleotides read TGTGCCAGCAAGGGACAGGGGAGGGCTGAAGCTTTCTTT.

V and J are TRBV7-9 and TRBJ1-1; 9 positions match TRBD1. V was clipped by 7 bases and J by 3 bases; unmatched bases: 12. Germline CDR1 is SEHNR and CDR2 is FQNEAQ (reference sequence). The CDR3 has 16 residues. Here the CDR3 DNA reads TGTGCCAGCACCTACAGTCCGGGACAGGGATACACTGAAGCTTTCTTT. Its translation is CASTYSPGQGYTEAFF. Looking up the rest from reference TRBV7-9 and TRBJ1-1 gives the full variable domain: DTGVSQNPRHKITKRGQNVTFRCDPISEHNRLYWYRQTLGQGPEFLTYFQNEAQLEKSRLLSDRFSAERPKGSFSTLEIQRTEQGDSAMYLCASTYSPGQGYTEAFFGQGTRLTVV.

The CDR3 DNA is TGTGCCAGCAGCCAAGTAGGAGTGAAACAGCCCCAGCATTTT. As protein: CASSQVGVKQPQHF. This sequence joins TRBV4-2 and TRBJ1-5; D not resolved. The CDR3 is 14 amino acids. V gave up 1 base and J gave up 7 bases, with 11 bases separating them. Germline CDR1 is LGHNA and CDR2 is YNFKEQ.